Presented here are 16 T cell receptor beta chains from one specimen sequenced in a study of T cell responses to AZD1222 COVID-19 vaccine (dated by TCRdb to 2020 to 2023). The library relied on the immunoSEQ multiplex PCR assay. Sourced from immuneACCESS, this table was stored by TCRdb with only in-frame sequences that have V and J called. A share of the clones is absent; for the studies checked, an unresolved V gene accounts for under half, and the remainder has no known explanation. This sample is represented by 95,000 to 150,000 clones; approximately 85% of them were singletons. The ten largest make up approximately 4.4% of the sample. The time point label, as the study defines it: about 28 days (+/-7) after the second vaccine dose. This specimen was peripheral blood, taken 28 days after the second AZD1222 dose. All receptors derive from an adult who received the AZD1222 COVID-19 vaccine.

The rearrangement joins TRBV19 to TRBJ2-3; TRBD1 agrees at 10 bases. Trimming took 8 bases from V and 0 from J; bases not matched to a gene: 8. Germline V gives CDR1 LNHDA, CDR2 SQIVND (reference sequence). The CDR3 is 16 residues long. CDR3 in DNA: TGTGCCAGTCAGGACAGGGGGGGGACTAGCACAGATACGCAGTATTTT. It translates to CASQDRGGTSTDTQYF.

This sequence joins TRBV2 and TRBJ1-1; no firm D call. Germline lookup yields CDR1 SNHLY and CDR2 FYNNEI. The CDR3 runs to 14 residues. Trimming stripped 4 bases from V and 8 bases from J, with 17 bases between. The DNA for the CDR3 is TGTGCCAGCAGTGCCATCCAAAATGAAGTGGAAGCTTTCTTT. It is translated as CASSAIQNEVEAFF.

The chain uses TRBV25-1 and TRBJ2-7; 7 nucleotides align to TRBD1. V dropped 2 bases and J dropped 1; count of bases not matched to a gene: 8. Looked up from germline, CDR1 is MGHDK and CDR2 is SYGVNS. There are 16 residues in the CDR3. CDR3 nucleotides: TGTGCCAGCAGTGAAGGCACGGGACAGAGGTCCTACGAGCAGTACTTC. It encodes CASSEGTGQRSYEQYF.

The V and J genes are TRBV19 and TRBJ1-1; D unclear. The CDR3 extends over 13 amino acids. CDR1 is LNHDA, CDR2 SQIVND, per germline (reference sequence). The ends were cut back, 7 bases at V and 3 bases at J, with 12 bases in the middle. The CDR3 loop reads CASTPQIHTEAFF. DNA of the CDR3: TGTGCCAGTACTCCTCAGATTCACACTGAAGCTTTCTTT. Looking up the rest from reference TRBV19 and TRBJ1-1 gives the full variable domain: DGGITQSPKYLFRKEGQNVTLSCEQNLNHDAMYWYRQDPGQGLRLIYYSQIVNDFQKGDIAEGYSVSREKKESFPLTVTSAQKNPTAFYLCASTPQIHTEAFFGQGTRLTVV.

The chain recombines TRBV28 with TRBJ1-2, with 7 bases that match TRBD1. Germline CDR1 and CDR2: MDHEN and SYDVKM. With 4 bases clipped from V and 4 bases from J, the junction kept 12 bases outside the gene matches. This CDR3 is 16 amino acids long. CDR3 residues: CASSSAREDRFYGYTF. The DNA for the CDR3 is TGTGCCAGCAGTTCCGCCCGGGAGGACAGGTTCTATGGCTACACCTTC.

The chain employs TRBV3-1 (or the pseudogene TRBV3-2) and TRBJ2-1; D is undetermined. Germline-derived CDR1 and CDR2 are LGHDT and YNNKEL (reference sequence). The CDR3 is 12 residues long. Deletions cut 0 bases from V and 10 bases from J, with 7 bases between. CDR3 loop: CASSQEEQEQFF. The CDR3 DNA sequence: TGTGCCAGCAGCCAAGAAGAACAAGAGCAGTTCTTC.

The genes are TRBV6-1 and TRBJ1-5, with D possibly being TRBD1 (6 bases). The length of the CDR3 is 16 residues. Germline V gives CDR1 MNHNS, CDR2 SASEGT. Between the trimmed V and J ends, which lost 6 bases and 0 bases, there was a span of 15 bases. In nucleotides, the CDR3 is TGTGCCAGCAGCGAAAAAAGGGGGAATAGCAATCAGCCCCAGCATTTT. This gives the protein CASSEKRGNSNQPQHF.

The V gene is TRBV29-1, the J gene TRBJ1-2; TRBD1 is a possible D gene (6 bases). The V end lost 7 bases, the J end lost 0 bases, and 12 bases lay between the germline ends. Germline assignment: CDR1 SQVTM and CDR2 ANQGSEA. The length of the CDR3 is 13 residues. CDR3 DNA: TGCAGCGGTGTCGGGGGGCCTAACTATGGCTACACCTTC. Protein product: CSGVGGPNYGYTF. The full variable domain, in which reference TRBV29-1 and TRBJ1-2 provide the parts outside the CDR3, is SAVISQKPSRDICQRGTSLTIQCQVDSQVTMMFWYRQQPGQSLTLIATANQGSEATYESGFVIDKFPISRPNLTFSTLTVSNMSPEDSSIYLCSGVGGPNYGYTFGSGTRLTVV.

V and J are TRBV5-4 and TRBJ2-1, with D possibly TRBD2 on 6 matching bases. The V end lost 4 bases, the J end lost 7 bases, and 15 bases lay between the germline ends. This CDR3 comprises 14 residues. Germline CDR1 SGHNT, CDR2 YYREEE (reference sequence). The CDR3 here is CASSAQGGGNEQFF. In DNA, the CDR3 is TGTGCCAGCAGCGCCCAGGGTGGGGGGAATGAGCAGTTCTTC. The complete variable domain, with remaining parts taken from reference TRBV5-4 and TRBJ2-1, reads ETGVTQSPTHLIKTRGQQVTLRCSSQSGHNTVSWYQQALGQGPQFIFQYYREEENGRGNFPPRFSGLQFPNYSSELNVNALELDDSALYLCASSAQGGGNEQFFGPGTRLTVL.

This clone was detected once. The rearrangement uses TRBV5-4 and TRBJ2-3, with 13 bases matching TRBD2. Germline lookup yields CDR1 SGHNT and CDR2 YYREEE (reference sequence). V was clipped by 6 bases and J by 4 bases; unmatched bases: 5. The CDR3 runs to 15 residues. CDR3 sequence reads: CASTRTSGGPDTQYF. CDR3 bases: TGTGCCAGCACCCGGACTAGCGGGGGCCCAGATACGCAGTATTTT.

This chain connects TRBV19 to TRBJ2-1; a weak D match, TRBD1 (5 bases). The CDR3 sequence is 15 residues long. Germline values: CDR1 LNHDA, CDR2 SQIVND (reference sequence). V was trimmed by 3 bases and J by 1 base, leaving 10 bases between them. For the CDR3, the DNA is TGTGCCAGTAGTATGGGGCGTGGTTCCTACAATGAGCAGTTCTTC. Translating gives CASSMGRGSYNEQFF.

The chain is built from TRBV20-1 and TRBJ2-5, with TRBD1 matching over 12 bases. The CDR3 totals 14 residues. The J segment lost 9 bases and the V segment lost 3 bases, leaving 8 bases of the junction unmatched. From germline, CDR1 is DFQATT and CDR2 SNEGSKA (reference sequence). CDR3 loop: CSASLAGQGASQYF. The CDR3 DNA reads as TGCAGTGCTAGTCTCGCGGGACAGGGGGCTTCCCAGTACTTC.

The rearrangement joins TRBV18 to TRBJ1-1, with no clear D. The V gene's germline CDR1 is KGHSH and CDR2 LQKENI. V was clipped by 3 bases and J by 3 bases, with 8 bases between them. The length of the CDR3 is 13 residues. CDR3 residues: CASSPTGDTEAFF. The CDR3 region has the DNA TGTGCCAGCTCACCGACCGGAGACACTGAAGCTTTCTTT.

The V and J genes are TRBV9 and TRBJ1-4; TRBD1 matches at 7 bases. The CDR3 covers 14 residues. The germline gives CDR1 SGDLS, CDR2 YYNGEE. The V gene end was trimmed by 0 bases and the J gene end by 8 bases; junction bases not matched to a gene: 4. The CDR3 is CASSVGGTEEKLFF. CDR3 coding DNA: TGTGCCAGCAGCGTAGGTGGGACAGAGGAAAAACTGTTTTTT.

Only a few counts were recorded for this clone. As DNA, the CDR3 is TGTGCCACCAGTGATTTCGAGCGGGGGAAATACACAGATACGCAGTATTTT. This codes for CATSDFERGKYTDTQYF. The chain recombines TRBV24-1 with TRBJ2-3, with TRBD2 matching 8 bases. CDR3 length: 17 residues. Germline V gene data show CDR1 as KGHDR and CDR2 as SFDVKD. The V segment lost 1 base and the J segment 2 bases; nucleotides outside the gene matches: 7.

The chain combines TRBV30 with TRBJ1-2; 8 nucleotides align to TRBD1. This CDR3 has 12 amino acids. Per germline, CDR1 GTSNPN and CDR2 SVGIG (reference sequence). Trimming at V came to 7 bases and at J to 2 bases, leaving 3 bases not matched to a gene. CDR3 protein: CALGQANYGYTF. CDR3 DNA sequence: TGTGCCTTGGGACAGGCCAACTATGGCTACACCTTC.